This T cell receptor (beta chain) was observed in a study of shared clonotypes between healthy human individuals. This CDR3 region has 15 residues. V was shortened by 3 bases and J by 1 base, with 12 bases between the two germline ends. Germline V CDR1 and CDR2: MNHEY, SVGAGI. Naive CD8 populations comprised CD45RO-negative cells positively selected for CCR7, excluding terminally differentiated effector memory CD45RA+ cells. Sequenced by immunoSEQ multiplex PCR; TCRdb stores in-frame clones only, minus some. Among around 2,000,000 clones listed, under 95% were seen once. This chain uses TRBV6-5 with TRBJ1-2; possibly TRBD1 for D (5 bases). The source material was naive CD8+ T cells from PBMCs. This clonotype was obtained from a man aged 18 to 30 in good health. Some clones in this sample may be carry-over from other donors' samples. CDR3 in amino acids: CASSYLRGVNYGYTF. In nucleotides, the CDR3 is TGTGCCAGCAGTTATCTTAGGGGCGTTAACTATGGCTACACCTTC.